This T cell receptor beta chain was documented in a study of blood T cell repertoires in COVID-19. Study details: Whether acute or convalescent, the COVID-19 samples came from the United States, Italy and Spain. T cells, B-cell-depleted T cells, or PBMCs supplied cDNA or gDNA.

Authors' data handling: Counts of nucleated cells, estimated from reference gene primer amplification, were obtained. The table came from immunoSEQ multiplex PCR; TCRdb's copy has only in-frame clones and leaves some out. The DNA was the basis for D and trimming; V, J and clone size are from that table. Of some 130,000 clones in the sample, roughly 90% were seen once. Deletions cut 2 bases from V and 2 bases from J, with 13 bases between. Germline assignment: CDR1 SGHRS and CDR2 YFSETQ. The CDR3 is made up of 16 amino acids. The gene calls are TRBV5-1 and TRBJ2-2, with no clear D. Specimen: peripheral blood. The source is a man in his sixties or seventies with active COVID-19. The CDR3 nucleotides are TGCGCCAGCAGCTTCCCCGGAGCCCTCAACACCGGGGAGCTGTTTTTT. Its translation is CASSFPGALNTGELFF. The full variable domain, its missing parts supplied by reference TRBV5-1 and TRBJ2-2, is KAGVTQTPRYLIKTRGQQVTLSCSPISGHRSVSWYQQTPGQGLQFLFEYFSETQRNKGNFPGRFSGRQFSNSRSEMNVSTLELGDSALYLCASSFPGALNTGELFFGEGSRLTVL.